Shown below are 12 T cell receptor beta chains from a single sample sequenced in a study of cytomegalovirus exposure and HLA in healthy donors. This PCR relied on a set of 60 Vbeta primers and 13 Jbeta primers. Clones were sequenced by immunoSEQ multiplex PCR, and TCRdb holds only the in-frame ones, with some missing. The data contain under 200,000 clones, about four fifths of them seen just once; the ten biggest clones take up 1%. The sequenced material came from PBMCs. These receptors were collected from a woman aged 50 to 60 in good health and CMV-seropositive.

The chain uses TRBV7-2 and TRBJ2-1; D might be TRBD1 (6 bases). V lost 1 base and J lost 5, with 15 bases in between. The V gene's germline CDR1 is SGHTA and CDR2 FQGNSA. The CDR3 totals 16 residues. In nucleotides, the CDR3 is TGTGCCAGCAGCTTAGAGGGGGTTTGGGGGAACAATGAGCAGTTCTTC. Residues: CASSLEGVWGNNEQFF.

This chain joins TRBV27 and TRBJ1-5; D unclear. Germline-derived CDR1 and CDR2 are MNHEY and SMNVEV (reference sequence). This CDR3 contains 14 residues. Trimming took off 0 bases at V and 3 bases at J, with 6 bases between the two ends. Here the CDR3 DNA reads TGTGCCAGCAGTTTATCGCTAACCAATCAGCCCCAGCATTTT. Protein: CASSLSLTNQPQHF.

The V and J genes are TRBV7-2 and TRBJ2-3; 8 positions agree with TRBD2. This CDR3 has 16 residues. V shed 1 base and J 6 bases; nucleotides not matched to a gene: 9. Germline CDR1 and CDR2: SGHTA and FQGNSA. In DNA, the CDR3 is TGTGCCAGCAGCTTAGTCGGAGCGGGAGTTGGGGATACGCAGTATTTT. Translation gives CASSLVGAGVGDTQYF.

The rearrangement joins TRBV28 to TRBJ2-7; perhaps TRBD1 as D (5 bases). The ends were cut back, 3 bases at V and 3 bases at J, with 9 bases in the middle. The germline V gene has CDR1 MDHEN and CDR2 SYDVKM. The CDR3 totals 13 residues. CDR3 sequence: CASSFTQGYEQYF. Written as DNA, the CDR3 is TGTGCCAGCAGTTTCACGCAGGGCTACGAGCAGTACTTC.

The chain carries TRBV6-5 and TRBJ1-5; D gene uncertain. Trimming left V 2 bases short and J 1 base short, with 6 bases between. The CDR3 runs 14 residues. From germline, CDR1 is MNHEY and CDR2 SVGAGI. CDR3 region: CASSYAGSNQPQHF. The CDR3, as DNA: TGTGCCAGCAGTTACGCCGGGAGCAATCAGCCCCAGCATTTT.

This chain uses TRBV6-5 with TRBJ2-6; D is unclear. Germline V lookup: CDR1 MNHEY, CDR2 SVGAGI. The CDR3 is 13 amino acids. Trimming took off 5 bases at V and 2 bases at J, with 4 bases between the two ends. The CDR3 DNA reads TGTGCCAGCAGTCCGGCTGGGGCCAACGTCCTGACTTTC. This encodes CASSPAGANVLTF.

V gene TRBV20-1 combines with J gene TRBJ2-7; 7 positions agree with TRBD1. The germline V gene has CDR1 DFQATT and CDR2 SNEGSKA (reference sequence). The CDR3 runs 11 residues. V was clipped by 2 bases and J by 9 bases; unmatched bases: 4. DNA for the CDR3: TGCAGTGCTAGACAAGACAGGGCGCAGTACTTC. This sequence encodes CSARQDRAQYF.

The V and J genes are TRBV27 and TRBJ2-2; 10 bases map to TRBD2. Germline lookup yields CDR1 MNHEY and CDR2 SMNVEV (reference sequence). The CDR3 has 18 amino acids. Losses at the gene ends were 1 base for V and 8 bases for J; bases not matched to a gene: 13. CDR3: CASSLYSGLAGVSGELFF. CDR3 DNA sequence: TGTGCCAGCAGTTTATACTCGGGGCTAGCGGGAGTTTCGGGGGAGCTGTTTTTT.

This chain uses TRBV19 with TRBJ1-5, with a weak D call TRBD1 (6 bases). Germline assignment: CDR1 LNHDA and CDR2 SQIVND (reference sequence). The CDR3 has 14 amino acids. The V gene lost 6 bases and the J gene lost 9 bases, with 18 bases spanning the gap. This chain's CDR3 is CASSIQGPTWPQHF. CDR3 DNA: TGTGCCAGTAGCATACAGGGCCCCACCTGGCCCCAGCATTTT. The full variable domain, its missing parts supplied by reference TRBV19 and TRBJ1-5, is DGGITQSPKYLFRKEGQNVTLSCEQNLNHDAMYWYRQDPGQGLRLIYYSQIVNDFQKGDIAEGYSVSREKKESFPLTVTSAQKNPTAFYLCASSIQGPTWPQHFGDGTRLSIL.

The V and J genes are TRBV28 and TRBJ1-6; D might be TRBD1 (5 bases). Germline V CDR1 and CDR2: MDHEN, SYDVKM. This CDR3 has 15 residues. With 6 bases removed from V and 8 bases from J, the gap between germline ends came to 17 bases. DNA for the CDR3: TGTGCCAGCAGCCTCCTCTTCAGGGTGGATTCACCCCTCCACTTT. It yields the protein CASSLLFRVDSPLHF. The complete variable domain, with remaining parts taken from reference TRBV28 and TRBJ1-6, reads DVKVTQSSRYLVKRTGEKVFLECVQDMDHENMFWYRQDPGLGLRLIYFSYDVKMKEKGDIPEGYSVSREKKERFSLILESASTNQTSMYLCASSLLFRVDSPLHFGNGTRLTVT.

The V call is TRBV4-3, the J call TRBJ2-1; D not certain. Germline lookup yields CDR1 LGHNA and CDR2 YSLEER. The CDR3 is made up of 15 amino acids. Deletions cut 0 bases from V and 2 bases from J, with 8 bases between. CDR3 region: CASSQEGTAYNEQFF. CDR3 bases: TGCGCCAGCAGCCAAGAAGGTACAGCCTACAATGAGCAGTTCTTC.

The chain joins TRBV5-1 to TRBJ1-1; 7 bases are shared with TRBD1. Germline assignment: CDR1 SGHRS and CDR2 YFSETQ. V lost 4 bases to trimming and J lost 3 bases; unmatched junction nucleotides: 15. The CDR3 extends over 17 amino acids. As DNA, the CDR3 is TGCGCCAGCAGCCCCGACTCGACAGGGCTCCCGTACACTGAAGCTTTCTTT. It translates to CASSPDSTGLPYTEAFF.